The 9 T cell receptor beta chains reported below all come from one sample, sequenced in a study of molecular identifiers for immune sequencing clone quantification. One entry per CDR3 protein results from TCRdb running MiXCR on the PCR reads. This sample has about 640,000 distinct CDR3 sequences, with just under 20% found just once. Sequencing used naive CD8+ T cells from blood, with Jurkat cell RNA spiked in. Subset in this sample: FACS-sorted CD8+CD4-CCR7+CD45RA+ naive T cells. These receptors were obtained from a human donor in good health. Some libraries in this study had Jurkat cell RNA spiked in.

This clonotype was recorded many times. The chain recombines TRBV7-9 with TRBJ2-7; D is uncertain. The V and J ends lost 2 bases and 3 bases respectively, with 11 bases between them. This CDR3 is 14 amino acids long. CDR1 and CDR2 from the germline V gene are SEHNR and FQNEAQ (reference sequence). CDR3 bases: TGTGCCAGCAGCTTACCTAGACCCGACTACGAGCAGTACTTC. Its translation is CASSLPRPDYEQYF.

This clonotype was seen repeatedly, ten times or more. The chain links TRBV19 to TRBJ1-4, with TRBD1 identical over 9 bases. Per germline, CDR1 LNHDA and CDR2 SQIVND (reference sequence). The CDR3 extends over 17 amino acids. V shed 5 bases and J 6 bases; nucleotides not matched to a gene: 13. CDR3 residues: CASSAPRGTGSDEKLFF. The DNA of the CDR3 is TGTGCCAGTAGTGCTCCAAGAGGGACAGGGAGCGATGAAAAACTGTTTTTT.

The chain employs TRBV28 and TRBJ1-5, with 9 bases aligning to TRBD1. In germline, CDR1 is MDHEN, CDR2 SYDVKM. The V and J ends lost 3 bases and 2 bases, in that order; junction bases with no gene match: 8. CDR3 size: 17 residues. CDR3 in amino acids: CASSFPTGGNGNQPQHF. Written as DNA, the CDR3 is TGTGCCAGCAGTTTCCCGACAGGGGGTAATGGCAATCAGCCCCAGCATTTT.

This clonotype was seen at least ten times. CDR3 bases: TGTGCCAGCAGCAGGACAGGCGACCTCCGAGAGACCCAGTACTTC. This gives the protein CASSRTGDLRETQYF. This rearrangement joins TRBV13 to TRBJ2-5; 7 nucleotides line up with TRBD1. The CDR3 consists of 15 residues. Germline V CDR1 and CDR2: PRHDT, FYEKMQ (reference sequence). Losses at the gene ends were 5 bases for V and 4 bases for J; bases not matched to a gene: 10.

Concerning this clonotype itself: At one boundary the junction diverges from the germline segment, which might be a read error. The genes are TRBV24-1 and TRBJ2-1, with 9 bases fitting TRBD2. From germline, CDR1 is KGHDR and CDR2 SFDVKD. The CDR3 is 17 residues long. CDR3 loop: CAASGLEASGKYNEQFF. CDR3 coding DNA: TGTGCCGCCAGTGGTTTAGAGGCTAGCGGGAAGTACAATGAGCAGTTCTTC.

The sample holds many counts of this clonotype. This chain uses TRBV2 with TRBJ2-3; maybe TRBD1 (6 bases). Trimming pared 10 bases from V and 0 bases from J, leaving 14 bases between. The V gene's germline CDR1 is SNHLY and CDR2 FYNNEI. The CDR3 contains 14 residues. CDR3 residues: CANRQDPSTDTQYF. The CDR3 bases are TGTGCCAACCGACAGGACCCTAGCACAGATACGCAGTATTTT.

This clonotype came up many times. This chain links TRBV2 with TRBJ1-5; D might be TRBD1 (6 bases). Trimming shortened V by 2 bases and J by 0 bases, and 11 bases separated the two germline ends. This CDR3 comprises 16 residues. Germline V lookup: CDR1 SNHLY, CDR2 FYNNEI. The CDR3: CASSETGILSNQPQHF. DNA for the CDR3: TGTGCCAGCAGTGAAACAGGGATTCTTAGCAATCAGCCCCAGCATTTT.

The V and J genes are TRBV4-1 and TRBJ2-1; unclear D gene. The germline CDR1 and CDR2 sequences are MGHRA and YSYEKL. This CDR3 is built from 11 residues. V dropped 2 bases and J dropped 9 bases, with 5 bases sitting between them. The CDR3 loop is CASSQLSEQFF. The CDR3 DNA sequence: TGCGCCAGCAGCCAATTGAGTGAGCAGTTCTTC.

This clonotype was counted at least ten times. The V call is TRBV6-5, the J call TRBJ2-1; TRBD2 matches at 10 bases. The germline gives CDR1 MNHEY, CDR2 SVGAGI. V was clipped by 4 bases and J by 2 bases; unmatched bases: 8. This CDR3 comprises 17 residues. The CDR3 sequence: CASSFTSGVTAYNEQFF. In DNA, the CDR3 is TGTGCCAGCAGTTTTACTAGCGGGGTAACTGCCTACAATGAGCAGTTCTTC.